The present TCR beta chain was sequenced within a study of regulatory T cells in long-lasting Graves disease. Through Arm-PCR of CDR3 regions and iRepertoire HTBI primers, TCR beta libraries were built. TCRdb redid the calling of the multiplex PCR reads with MiXCR, one entry per CDR3 protein. The sample records some 600,000 distinct CDR3 sequences, around 15% being singletons. This clonotype was picked up a small number of times. Time point meaning: newly diagnosed GD, antithyroid drugs for less than 3 months. PBMC RNA was the source of the TCR library. Germline CDR1 reads SGHVS; CDR2 reads FNYEAQ. V dropped 4 bases and J dropped 4; count of bases not matched to a gene: 9. The CDR3 sequence is 15 residues long. This sample also appeared in a second study, on T cells in Graves' hyperthyroidism and ophthalmopathy.

V is TRBV7-6 and J is TRBJ1-1, with 7 positions matching TRBD1. The TCR originated in a man aged 18 to 29 with Graves disease. Sequencing used peripheral blood mononuclear cells (PBMCs), obtained at new diagnosis, from a patient treated with antithyroid drugs. CDR3 nucleotide sequence: TGTGCCAGCAGCTCGGCGACAGGGCTGAGCACTGAAGCTTTCTTT. It is translated as CASSSATGLSTEAFF.